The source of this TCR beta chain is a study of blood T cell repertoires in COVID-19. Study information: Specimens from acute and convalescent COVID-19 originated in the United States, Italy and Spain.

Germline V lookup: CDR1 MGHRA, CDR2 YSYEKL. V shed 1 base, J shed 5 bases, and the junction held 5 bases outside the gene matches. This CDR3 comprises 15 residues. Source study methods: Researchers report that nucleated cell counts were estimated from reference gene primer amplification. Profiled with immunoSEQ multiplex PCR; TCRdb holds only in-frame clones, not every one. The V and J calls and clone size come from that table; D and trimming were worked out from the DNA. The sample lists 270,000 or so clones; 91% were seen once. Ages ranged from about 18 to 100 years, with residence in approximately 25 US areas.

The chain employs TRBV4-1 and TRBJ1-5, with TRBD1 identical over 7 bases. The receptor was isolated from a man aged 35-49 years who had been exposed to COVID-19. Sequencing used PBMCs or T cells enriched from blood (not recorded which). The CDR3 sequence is CASSQAGQSDQPQHF. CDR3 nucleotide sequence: TGCGCCAGCAGCCAAGCGGGACAGTCAGATCAGCCCCAGCATTTT.